This paragraph covers one T cell receptor (beta chain) sequence. Its antigen is not identified. The entry originates in a study of identical twins. Findings and caveats of the study: Twins shared out-of-frame alpha sequences with excess low generation probability.

The CDR3 extends over 15 amino acids. V trimming: 6 bases; J trimming: 5 bases; junction bases outside the gene matches: 9. Per the germline V gene, CDR1 is SQVTM and CDR2 is ANQGSEA. TCRdb itself ran the 5' RACE reads through MiXCR, one entry per CDR3 protein. The sample contains about 900,000 distinct CDR3 sequences, approximately 13% of which appear only once. Healthy Caucasians alone served as donors. This sample also appeared in a second study, on yellow fever vaccine responses in identical twins.

The J gene is TRBJ2-1, the V gene TRBV29-1, with 11 bases identical to TRBD2. The source of this sequence is a young woman in good health. What was sequenced was PBMCs. The CDR3 region has the DNA TGCAGCGTAGCAAGACTAGCGGGGAGAAACAATGAGCAGTTCTTC. Protein: CSVARLAGRNNEQFF.